The 6 T cell receptor beta chains given below trace back to one sample, sequenced in a study of control samples from healthy donors and cancer patients. Sequenced by immunoSEQ multiplex PCR; TCRdb stores in-frame clones only, minus some. The sample carries about 120,000 clones, roughly 90% recorded once. The sample was blood. These receptors all stem from a man aged 45-65 years in good health.

CDR3 coding DNA: TGTGCCAGTAGTATAGATGGGACAGGGGGAGAGACCCAGTACTTC. Its translation is CASSIDGTGGETQYF. The chain joins TRBV19 to TRBJ2-5, with 11 bases matching TRBD1. V lost 0 bases to trimming and J lost 4 bases; unmatched junction nucleotides: 1. Germline V gene data show CDR1 as LNHDA and CDR2 as SQIVND (reference sequence). The CDR3 is 15 amino acids.

This rearrangement joins TRBV2 to TRBJ2-2; unclear D gene. The V and J ends lost 5 bases and 11 bases respectively, with 12 bases between them. The CDR3 runs 12 residues. The V gene's germline CDR1 is SNHLY and CDR2 FYNNEI. The CDR3 reads CASSIRQTELFF. CDR3 nucleotides: TGTGCCAGCAGTATTCGGCAGACCGAGCTGTTTTTT.

This chain links TRBV5-6 with TRBJ1-5; 7 positions agree with TRBD1. The germline CDR1 and CDR2 sequences are SGHDT and YYEEEE. V was pared by 3 bases and J by 5 bases, with 2 bases of the junction left unmatched. The CDR3 sequence is 13 residues long. In DNA, the CDR3 is TGTGCCAGCAGCTATGGGACAGATCAGCCCCAGCATTTT. Protein: CASSYGTDQPQHF.

The gene calls are TRBV4-1 and TRBJ2-2; 7 bases match TRBD1. J gave up 1 base and V 4 bases, and 6 bases lay outside the gene matches. The CDR3 extends over 16 amino acids. CDR1 and CDR2 (germline): MGHRA, YSYEKL. For the CDR3, the DNA is TGCGCCAGCAGCCCCTTACAGGGGCAGAACACCGGGGAGCTGTTTTTT. Translating gives CASSPLQGQNTGELFF.

This clone has a single count. V gene TRBV12-3 or TRBV12-4 combines with J gene TRBJ1-1; D ambiguous. CDR3 length: 11 amino acids. The V end was cut by 2 bases, the J end by 11 bases, with 9 bases between. This CDR3 is CASSLSPAAFF. The CDR3 bases are TGTGCCAGCAGTTTATCCCCTGCGGCTTTCTTT.

J is TRBJ1-2 and V is TRBV30; perhaps TRBD1 as D (5 bases). V gave up 1 base and J gave up 1 base, with 22 bases separating them. This CDR3 has 18 residues. CDR1 and CDR2 from the germline V gene are GTSNPN and SVGIG (reference sequence). The CDR3 loop reads CAWSDRIAGPLFNYGYTF. The CDR3 nucleotides are TGTGCCTGGAGTGATAGGATAGCAGGGCCCCTATTTAACTATGGCTACACCTTC. Using reference TRBV30 and TRBJ1-2 for the parts outside the CDR3, the full variable domain is SQTIHQWPATLVQPVGSPLSLECTVEGTSNPNLYWYRQAAGRGLQLLFYSVGIGQISSEVPQNLSASRPQDRQFILSSKKLLLSDSGFYLCAWSDRIAGPLFNYGYTFGSGTRLTVV.